These T cell receptor beta chains were read from a single sample in a study of chemoradiotherapy in HPV16-positive cancers. Here immunoSEQ multiplex PCR was the method, and the copy in TCRdb shows in-frame clones only, minus some. This table has around 14,000 clones, 65% to 85% appearing once. The material was obtained from a patient who underwent chemoradiotherapy. The source is a human donor with HPV-associated anogenital cancer. CDR3s include the opening cysteine and the closing phenylalanine or tryptophan. A D gene is named only where the DNA matches it firmly. Clone size, where shown, is once, few, many, or a class for clones that have expanded.

d_gene,abundance,j_gene,v_gene,CDR3aa,CDR3nt
.,.,TRBJ1-6,TRBV2,CASRGTGSPLHF,TGTGCCAGCAGGGGGACGGGTTCACCCCTCCACTTT
.,.,TRBJ2-2,TRBV7-3,CASSLTANTGELFF,TGTGCCAGCAGCTTGACCGCGAACACCGGGGAGCTGTTTTTT
.,medium-sized,TRBJ1-4,TRBV30,CAWSVFAGAAGEKLFF,TGTGCCTGGAGTGTATTCGCGGGAGCGGCGGGAGAAAAACTGTTTTTT
.,.,TRBJ1-2,TRBV28,CASSLLVRSWDDGYGYTF,TGTGCCAGCAGTTTATTGGTGCGAAGTTGGGATGACGGCTATGGCTACACCTTC
TRBD1,.,TRBJ1-2,TRBV28,CASRPPVTGGYGYTF,TGTGCCAGCAGGCCCCCCGTGACAGGGGGCTATGGCTACACCTTC
TRBD1,.,TRBJ1-1,TRBV18,CASARGTGANTEAFF,TGTGCCAGCGCGCGGGGGACAGGAGCAAACACTGAAGCTTTCTTT
.,.,TRBJ2-7,TRBV18,CASSEAVGVPHEQYF,TGTGCCAGCTCGGAGGCGGTGGGCGTCCCCCACGAGCAGTACTTC
TRBD2,once,TRBJ2-7,TRBV5-6,CASSFGFGTSWYEQYF,TGTGCCAGCAGCTTTGGATTCGGGACTAGTTGGTACGAGCAGTACTTC
.,once,TRBJ2-7,TRBV28,CASSLSPSSGYEQYF,TGTGCCAGCAGTTTGTCACCCTCTTCAGGGTACGAGCAGTACTTC
TRBD1,.,TRBJ1-2,TRBV14,CASGPGGDYGYTF,TGTGCCAGCGGCCCAGGGGGCGACTATGGCTACACCTTC
.,.,TRBJ1-2,TRBV6-1,CASSDYQGFSPGYTF,TGTGCCAGCAGTGATTATCAGGGGTTTTCTCCCGGCTACACCTTC
.,.,TRBJ1-1,TRBV7-3,CASSWGSYTEAFF,TGTGCCAGCAGCTGGGGGAGTTACACTGAAGCTTTCTTT
.,.,TRBJ1-1,TRBV28,CASSWSRTEAFF,TGTGCCAGCAGTTGGTCGCGCACTGAAGCTTTCTTT
.,once,TRBJ2-2,TRBV7-2,CASSLLAEATGELFF,TGTGCCAGCAGCTTATTGGCCGAAGCCACCGGGGAGCTGTTTTTT
.,.,TRBJ1-5,TRBV19,CASSGQYNQPQHF,TGTGCCAGTAGTGGGCAGTACAATCAGCCCCAGCATTTT